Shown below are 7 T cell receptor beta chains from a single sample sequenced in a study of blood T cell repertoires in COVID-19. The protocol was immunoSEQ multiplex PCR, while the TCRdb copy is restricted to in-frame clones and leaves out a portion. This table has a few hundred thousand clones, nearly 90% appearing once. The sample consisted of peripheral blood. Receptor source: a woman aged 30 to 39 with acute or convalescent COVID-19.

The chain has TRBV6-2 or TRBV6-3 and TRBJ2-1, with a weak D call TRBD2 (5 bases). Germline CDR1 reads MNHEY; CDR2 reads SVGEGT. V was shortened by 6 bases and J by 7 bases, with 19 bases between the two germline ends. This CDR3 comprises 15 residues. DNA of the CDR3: TGTGCCAGCAGCTCGTCGCTAGGCGGGTCTAATGAGCAGTTCTTC. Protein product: CASSSSLGGSNEQFF.

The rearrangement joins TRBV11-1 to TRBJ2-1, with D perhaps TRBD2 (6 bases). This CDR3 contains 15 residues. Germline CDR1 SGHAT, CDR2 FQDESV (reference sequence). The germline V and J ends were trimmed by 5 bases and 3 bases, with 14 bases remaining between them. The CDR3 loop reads CASSGSGVGYNEQFF. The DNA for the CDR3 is TGTGCCAGCAGCGGGTCGGGAGTCGGCTACAATGAGCAGTTCTTC.

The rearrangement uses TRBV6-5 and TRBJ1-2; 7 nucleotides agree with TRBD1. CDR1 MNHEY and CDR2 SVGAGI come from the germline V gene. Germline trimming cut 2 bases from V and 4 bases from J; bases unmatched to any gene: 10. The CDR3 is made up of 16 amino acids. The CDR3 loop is CASSYGWDSLSYGYTF. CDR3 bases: TGTGCCAGCAGTTACGGATGGGACAGCCTAAGCTATGGCTACACCTTC.

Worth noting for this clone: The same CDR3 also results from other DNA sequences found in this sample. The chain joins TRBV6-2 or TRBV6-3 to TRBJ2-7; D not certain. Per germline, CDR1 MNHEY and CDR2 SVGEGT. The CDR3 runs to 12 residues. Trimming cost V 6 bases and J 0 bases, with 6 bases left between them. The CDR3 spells CASSLSSYEQYF. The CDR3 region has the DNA TGTGCCAGCAGCCTGAGCTCCTACGAGCAGTACTTC.

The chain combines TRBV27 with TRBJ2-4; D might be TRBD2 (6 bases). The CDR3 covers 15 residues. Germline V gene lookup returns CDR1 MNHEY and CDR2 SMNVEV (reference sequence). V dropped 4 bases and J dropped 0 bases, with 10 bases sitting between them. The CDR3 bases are TGTGCCAGCAGTTCGGGGGTACTAGCCAAAAACATTCAGTACTTC. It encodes CASSSGVLAKNIQYF.

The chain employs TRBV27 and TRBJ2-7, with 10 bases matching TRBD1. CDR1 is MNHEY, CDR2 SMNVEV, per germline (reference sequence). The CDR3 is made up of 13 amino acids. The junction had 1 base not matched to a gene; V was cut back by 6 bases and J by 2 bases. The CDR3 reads CASSGTGAYEQYF. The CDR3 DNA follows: TGTGCCAGCAGCGGGACAGGGGCCTACGAGCAGTACTTC.

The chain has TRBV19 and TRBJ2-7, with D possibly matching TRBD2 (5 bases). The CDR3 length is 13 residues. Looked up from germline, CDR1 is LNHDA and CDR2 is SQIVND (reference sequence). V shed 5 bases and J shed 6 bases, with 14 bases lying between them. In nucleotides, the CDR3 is TGTGCCAGTAGTCCCGGAGGTCCCGCCGAGCAGTACTTC. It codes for CASSPGGPAEQYF. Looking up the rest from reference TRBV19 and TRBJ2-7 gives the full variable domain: DGGITQSPKYLFRKEGQNVTLSCEQNLNHDAMYWYRQDPGQGLRLIYYSQIVNDFQKGDIAEGYSVSREKKESFPLTVTSAQKNPTAFYLCASSPGGPAEQYFGPGTRLTVT.